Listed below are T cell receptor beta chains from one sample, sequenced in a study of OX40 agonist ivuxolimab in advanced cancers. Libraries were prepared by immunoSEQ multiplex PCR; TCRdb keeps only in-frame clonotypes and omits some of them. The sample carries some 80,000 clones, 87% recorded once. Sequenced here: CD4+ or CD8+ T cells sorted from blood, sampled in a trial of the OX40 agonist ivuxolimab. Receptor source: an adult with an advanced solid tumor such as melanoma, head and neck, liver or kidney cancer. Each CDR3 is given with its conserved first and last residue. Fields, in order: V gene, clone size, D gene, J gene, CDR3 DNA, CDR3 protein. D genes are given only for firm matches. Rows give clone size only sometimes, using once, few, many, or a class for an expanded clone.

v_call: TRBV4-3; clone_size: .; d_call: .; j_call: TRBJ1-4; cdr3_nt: TGCGCCAGCAGCCAAGATGGGAATGCCGATGAAAAACTGTTTTTT; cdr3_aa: CASSQDGNADEKLFF
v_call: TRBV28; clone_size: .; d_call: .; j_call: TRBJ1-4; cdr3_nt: TGTGCCAGCAGTTTAACGGGGGAAACTAATGAAAAACTGTTTTTT; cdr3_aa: CASSLTGETNEKLFF
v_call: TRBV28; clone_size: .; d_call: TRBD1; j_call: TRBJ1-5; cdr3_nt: TGTGCCAGCAGTACCCGACAGGGAAGGCAGCCCCAGCATTTT; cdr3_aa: CASSTRQGRQPQHF
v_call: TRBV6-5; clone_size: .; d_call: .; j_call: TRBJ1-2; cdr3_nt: TGTGCCAGCACCGTCGTTGGCTCTAACTATGGCTACACCTTC; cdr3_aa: CASTVVGSNYGYTF
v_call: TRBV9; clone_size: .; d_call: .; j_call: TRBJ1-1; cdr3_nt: TGTGCCAGCGGGGACTGGCCAGGGGCTTTCTTT; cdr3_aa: CASGDWPGAFF
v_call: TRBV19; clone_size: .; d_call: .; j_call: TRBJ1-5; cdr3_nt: TGTGCCAGTAGATCCACAGGGACGACTCAGCCCCAGCATTTT; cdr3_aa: CASRSTGTTQPQHF
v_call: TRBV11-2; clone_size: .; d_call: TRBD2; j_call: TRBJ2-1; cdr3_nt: TGTGCCAGCAGCTCGACTAGCGGGGGGGTAGGTGAGCAGTTCTTC; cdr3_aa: CASSSTSGGVGEQFF
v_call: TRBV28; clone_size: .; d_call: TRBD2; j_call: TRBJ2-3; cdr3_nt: TGTGCCAGCAGCTCCCCTGGACTAGCGGGAAGCACAGATACGCAGTATTTT; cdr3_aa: CASSSPGLAGSTDTQYF
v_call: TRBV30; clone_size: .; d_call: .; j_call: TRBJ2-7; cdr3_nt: TGTGCCTGGAGTGGGGTGTCCTCCTACGAGCAGTACTTC; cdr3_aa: CAWSGVSSYEQYF
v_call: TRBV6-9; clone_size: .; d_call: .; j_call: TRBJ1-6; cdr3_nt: TGTGCCAGCAGTTACTCGAGTCGGGGGAATTCACCCCTCCACTTT; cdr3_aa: CASSYSSRGNSPLHF
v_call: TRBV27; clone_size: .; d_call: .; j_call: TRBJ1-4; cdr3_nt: TGTGCCAGCAGTCCCCTGGACAGTAATGAAAAACTGTTTTTT; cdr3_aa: CASSPLDSNEKLFF
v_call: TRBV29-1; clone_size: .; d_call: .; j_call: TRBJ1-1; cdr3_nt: TGCAGCGTCCAGGGCCGGGCAACCACTGAAGCTTTCTTT; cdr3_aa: CSVQGRATTEAFF
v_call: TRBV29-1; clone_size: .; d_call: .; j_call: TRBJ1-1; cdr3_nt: TGCAGCGTCGTGGAGAGCACTGAAGCTTTCTTT; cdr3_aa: CSVVESTEAFF
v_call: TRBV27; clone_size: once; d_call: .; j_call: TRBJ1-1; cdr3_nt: TGTGCCAGCAGTTTATGGAGGGGCAACAGGAACACTGAAGCTTTCTTT; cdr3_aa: CASSLWRGNRNTEAFF
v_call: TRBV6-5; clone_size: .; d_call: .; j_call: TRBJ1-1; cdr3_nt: TGTGCCAGCAGTTACTCGCCGGGGCACACTGAAGCTTTCTTT; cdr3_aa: CASSYSPGHTEAFF
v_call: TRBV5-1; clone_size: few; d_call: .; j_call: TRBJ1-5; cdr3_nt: TGCGCCAGCAGCCCCAGCCCACAGGGTCAGCCCCAGCATTTT; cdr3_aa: CASSPSPQGQPQHF
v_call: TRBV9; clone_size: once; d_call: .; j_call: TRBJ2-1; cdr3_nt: TGTGCCAGCAGCGTAGCTAGCCTACCCTACAATGAGCAGTTCTTC; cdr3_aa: CASSVASLPYNEQFF
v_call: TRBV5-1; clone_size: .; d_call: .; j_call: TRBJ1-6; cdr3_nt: TGCGCCAGCAGCTTGCGAGGGACGATGGATTCACCCCTCCACTTT; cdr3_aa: CASSLRGTMDSPLHF
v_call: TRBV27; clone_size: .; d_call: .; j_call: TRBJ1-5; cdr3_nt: TGTGCCAGCAGTTTTGGAAACCGAGGCAATCAGCCCCAGCATTTT; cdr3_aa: CASSFGNRGNQPQHF
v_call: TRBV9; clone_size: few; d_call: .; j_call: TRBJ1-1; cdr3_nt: TGTGCCAGCAGCGTAGGGCGATCAGGGAACACTGAAGCTTTCTTT; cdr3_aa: CASSVGRSGNTEAFF
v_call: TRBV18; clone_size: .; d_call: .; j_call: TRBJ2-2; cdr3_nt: TGTGCCAGCTCACCAGCCCTCAAGAACACCGGGGAGCTGTTTTTT; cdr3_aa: CASSPALKNTGELFF
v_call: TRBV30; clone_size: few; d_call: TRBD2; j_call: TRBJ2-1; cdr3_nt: TGTGCCTGGAACAGCGGGAGCTCCTACAATGAGCAGTTCTTC; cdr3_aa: CAWNSGSSYNEQFF
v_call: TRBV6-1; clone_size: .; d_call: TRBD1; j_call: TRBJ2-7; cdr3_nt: TGTGCCAGCATACCAGGGGGCAGTAGGAACGAGCAGTACTTC; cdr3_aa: CASIPGGSRNEQYF
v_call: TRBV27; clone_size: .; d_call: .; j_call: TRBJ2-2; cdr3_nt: TGTGCCAGCAGTTTATTAGGGGTCAACACCGGGGAGCTGTTTTTT; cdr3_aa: CASSLLGVNTGELFF
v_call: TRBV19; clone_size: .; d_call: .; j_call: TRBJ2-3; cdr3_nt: TGTGCCAGTCTTGCTCAGGGGCCAGATACGCAGTATTTT; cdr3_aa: CASLAQGPDTQYF
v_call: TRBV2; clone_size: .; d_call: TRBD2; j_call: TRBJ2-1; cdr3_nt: TGTGCCAGTGTCTTTGGGACTAGCAATCTAAATGAGCAGTTCTTC; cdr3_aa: CASVFGTSNLNEQFF
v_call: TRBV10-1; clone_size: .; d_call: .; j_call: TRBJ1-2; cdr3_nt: TGCGCCAGCAGCGACCCCGGGCCGAACTATGGCTACACCTTC; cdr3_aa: CASSDPGPNYGYTF
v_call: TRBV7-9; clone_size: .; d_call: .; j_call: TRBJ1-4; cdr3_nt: TGTGCCAGCAGCGTGACAGGTTCACATGAAAAACTGTTTTTT; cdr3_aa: CASSVTGSHEKLFF
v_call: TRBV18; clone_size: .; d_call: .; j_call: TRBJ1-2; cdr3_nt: TGTGCCAGCTCACCCACGTTTGCGGCTAATGGCTACACCTTC; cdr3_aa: CASSPTFAANGYTF
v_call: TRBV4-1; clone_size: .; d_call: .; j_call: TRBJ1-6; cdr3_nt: TGCGCCAGCAGCCCACGACTTCTACCTATCTATAATTCACCCCTCCACTTT; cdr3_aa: CASSPRLLPIYNSPLHF
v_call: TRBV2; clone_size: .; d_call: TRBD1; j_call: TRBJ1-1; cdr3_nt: TGTGCCAGCAGTGAGCAGGGGGACACTGAAGCTTTCTTT; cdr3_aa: CASSEQGDTEAFF
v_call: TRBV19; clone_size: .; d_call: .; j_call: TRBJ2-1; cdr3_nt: TGTGCCAGTAGTATAGATTCCAGCTCCTACAATGAGCAGTTCTTC; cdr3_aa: CASSIDSSSYNEQFF
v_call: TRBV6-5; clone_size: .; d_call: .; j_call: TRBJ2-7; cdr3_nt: TGTGCCAGCAGCCCCACAGCAGAAAGGCAGTACTTC; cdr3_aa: CASSPTAERQYF
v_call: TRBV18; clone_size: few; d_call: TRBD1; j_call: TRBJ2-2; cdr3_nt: TGTGCCAGCTCACCGTCGACAGGGAGCCCCGGGGAGCTGTTTTTT; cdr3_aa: CASSPSTGSPGELFF
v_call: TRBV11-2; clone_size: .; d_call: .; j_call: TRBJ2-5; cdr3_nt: TGTGCCAGCAGCTTAGCAACAGGGCGGGGAGAGACCCAGTACTTC; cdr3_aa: CASSLATGRGETQYF
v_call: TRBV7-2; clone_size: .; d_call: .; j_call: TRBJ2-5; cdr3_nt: TGTGCCAGCAGCTTAACACCACAAGAGACCCAGTACTTC; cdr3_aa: CASSLTPQETQYF
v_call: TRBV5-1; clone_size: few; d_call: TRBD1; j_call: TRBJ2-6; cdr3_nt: TGCGCCAGCAGCTTGACAGGGGCGGGGGCCAACGTCCTGACTTTC; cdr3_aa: CASSLTGAGANVLTF
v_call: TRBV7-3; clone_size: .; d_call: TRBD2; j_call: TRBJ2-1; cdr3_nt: TGTGCCAGCAGCTTAAGTTTACTAGCGGAGCACTCCCACAATGAGCAGTTCTTC; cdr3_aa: CASSLSLLAEHSHNEQFF
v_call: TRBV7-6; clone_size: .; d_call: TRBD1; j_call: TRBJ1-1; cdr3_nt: TGTGCCAGCAGCCTCGGGACAGACGACGCTGAAGCTTTCTTT; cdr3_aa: CASSLGTDDAEAFF
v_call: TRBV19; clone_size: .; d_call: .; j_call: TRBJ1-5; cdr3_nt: TGTGCCAGTAGTATCCCCCCCAGACCCCCGGAAAGGAGCAATCAGCCCCAGCATTTT; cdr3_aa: CASSIPPRPPERSNQPQHF
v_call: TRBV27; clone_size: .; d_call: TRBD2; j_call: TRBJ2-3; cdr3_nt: TGTGCCAGCAGTTTTACCGCCCCACTAGCGGGTCTCACAGATACGCAGTATTTT; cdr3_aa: CASSFTAPLAGLTDTQYF
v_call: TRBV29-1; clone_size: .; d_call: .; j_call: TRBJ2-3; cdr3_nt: TGCAGCGTTCGGGGCAGAAACACAGATACGCAGTATTTT; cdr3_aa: CSVRGRNTDTQYF
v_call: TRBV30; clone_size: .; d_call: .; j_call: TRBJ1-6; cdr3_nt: TGTGCCTGGAGTGTACGGGTCAGGTCCAATTCACCCCTCCACTTT; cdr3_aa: CAWSVRVRSNSPLHF
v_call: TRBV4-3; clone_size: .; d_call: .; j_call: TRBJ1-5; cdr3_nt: TGCGCCAGCAGCCAAAGGGTAGGGCAGCCCCAGCATTTT; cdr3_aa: CASSQRVGQPQHF
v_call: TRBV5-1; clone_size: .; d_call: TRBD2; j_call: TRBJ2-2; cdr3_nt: TGCGCCAGCAGCCCACGAGCGGGAGGAAATTTCGGGGAGCTGTTTTTT; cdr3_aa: CASSPRAGGNFGELFF
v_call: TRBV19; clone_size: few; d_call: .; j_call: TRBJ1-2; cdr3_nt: TGTGCCAGTAGTTGGACAGATTATGGCTACACCTTC; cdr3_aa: CASSWTDYGYTF
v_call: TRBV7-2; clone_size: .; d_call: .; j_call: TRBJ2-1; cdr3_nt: TGTGCCAGCGTCACTTCCTACAATGAGCAGTTCTTC; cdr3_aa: CASVTSYNEQFF
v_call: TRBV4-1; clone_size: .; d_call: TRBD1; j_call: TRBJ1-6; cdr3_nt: TGCGCCAGCAGCCCAACTGCACAGGGGAGCTCCTATAATTCACCCCTCCACTTT; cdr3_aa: CASSPTAQGSSYNSPLHF
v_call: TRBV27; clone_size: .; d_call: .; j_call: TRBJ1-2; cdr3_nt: TGTGCCAGCAGCCCCGCGGGGAGGAACTATGGCTACACCTTC; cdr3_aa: CASSPAGRNYGYTF
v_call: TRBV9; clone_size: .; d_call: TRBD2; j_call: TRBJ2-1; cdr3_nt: TGTGCCAGCACCCCGACTAGCGGGAGAGTCGGCGATGAGCAGTTCTTC; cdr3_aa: CASTPTSGRVGDEQFF
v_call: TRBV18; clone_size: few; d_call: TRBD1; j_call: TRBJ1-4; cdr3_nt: TGTGCCAGCTCAGCTCGGACAGGGGGAAATGAAAAACTGTTTTTT; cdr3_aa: CASSARTGGNEKLFF
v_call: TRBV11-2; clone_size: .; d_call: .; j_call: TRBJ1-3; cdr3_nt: TGTGCCAGCAGCTTAGTGGCACACCTCTTTGGGGCTGGAAACACCATATATTTT; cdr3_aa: CASSLVAHLFGAGNTIYF
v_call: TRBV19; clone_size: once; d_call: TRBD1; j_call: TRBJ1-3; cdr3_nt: TGTGCCAGTAGTATTGACAGGGGAAGCTCTGGAAACACCATATATTTT; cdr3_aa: CASSIDRGSSGNTIYF
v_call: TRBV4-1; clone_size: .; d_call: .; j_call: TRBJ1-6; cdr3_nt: TGCGCCAGCAGGGACACGGGACGGAATTCACCCCTCCACTTT; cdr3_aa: CASRDTGRNSPLHF
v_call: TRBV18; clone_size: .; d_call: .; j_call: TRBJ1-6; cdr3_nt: TGTGCCAGCTCACCCTTAAGGACCGAAAATTCACCCCTCCACTTT; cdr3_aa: CASSPLRTENSPLHF